Below, one TCR beta chain is given with its context. The data are from a study of T cell changes during pregnancy in multiple sclerosis. CDR1 is SGHDT, CDR2 YYEEEE, per germline. The V and J ends lost 0 bases and 6 bases respectively, with 9 bases between them. The CDR3 is made up of 13 amino acids. Profiling relied on immunoSEQ multiplex PCR, and the TCRdb table lists in-frame clones only, not all of them. This table has about 70,000 clones, roughly 94% appearing once. The V gene is TRBV5-6, the J gene TRBJ1-2; D is perhaps TRBD1 (5 bases). Sequenced material: peripheral blood, taken in the third trimester of pregnancy. This receptor was taken from a female donor with multiple sclerosis, enrolled in a pregnancy study. In DNA, the CDR3 is TGTGCCAGCAGCTTGGCAGGGCCGAATGGCTACACCTTC. This codes for CASSLAGPNGYTF.